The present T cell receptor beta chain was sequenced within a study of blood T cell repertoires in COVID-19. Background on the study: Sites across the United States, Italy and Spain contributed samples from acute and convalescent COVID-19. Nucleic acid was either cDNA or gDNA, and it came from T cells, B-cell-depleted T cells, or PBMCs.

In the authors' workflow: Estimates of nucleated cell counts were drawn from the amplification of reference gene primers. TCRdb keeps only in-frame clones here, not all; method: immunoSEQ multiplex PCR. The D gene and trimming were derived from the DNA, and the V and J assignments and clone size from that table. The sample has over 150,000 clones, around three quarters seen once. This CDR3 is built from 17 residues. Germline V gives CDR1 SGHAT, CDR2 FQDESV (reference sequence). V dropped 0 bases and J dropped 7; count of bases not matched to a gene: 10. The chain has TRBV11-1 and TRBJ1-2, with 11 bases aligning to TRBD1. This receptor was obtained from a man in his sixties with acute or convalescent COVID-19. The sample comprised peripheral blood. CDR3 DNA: TGTGCCAGCAGCTTAGCCCTTTCCGGGACAGGGGGGTCTGGCTACACCTTC. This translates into CASSLALSGTGGSGYTF.